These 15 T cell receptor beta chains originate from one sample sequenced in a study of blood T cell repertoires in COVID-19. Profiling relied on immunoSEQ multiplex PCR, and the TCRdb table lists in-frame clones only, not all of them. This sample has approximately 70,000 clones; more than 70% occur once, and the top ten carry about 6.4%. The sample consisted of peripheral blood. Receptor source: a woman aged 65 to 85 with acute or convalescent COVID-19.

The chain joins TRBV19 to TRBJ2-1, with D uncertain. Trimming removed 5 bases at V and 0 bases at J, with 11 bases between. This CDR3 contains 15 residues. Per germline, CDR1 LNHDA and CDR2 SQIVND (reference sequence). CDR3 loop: CASSLFSSSYNEQFF. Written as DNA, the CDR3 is TGTGCCAGTAGTCTGTTCTCGAGCTCCTACAATGAGCAGTTCTTC.

CDR3 region: CASSPDSYTEAFF. As DNA, the CDR3 is TGTGCCAGCAGTCCAGACAGTTACACTGAAGCTTTCTTT. The chain is built from TRBV2 and TRBJ1-1, with D tentatively TRBD1 (5 bases). This CDR3 contains 13 residues. Germline values: CDR1 SNHLY, CDR2 FYNNEI. V shed 5 bases and J shed 3 bases, with 10 bases lying between them.

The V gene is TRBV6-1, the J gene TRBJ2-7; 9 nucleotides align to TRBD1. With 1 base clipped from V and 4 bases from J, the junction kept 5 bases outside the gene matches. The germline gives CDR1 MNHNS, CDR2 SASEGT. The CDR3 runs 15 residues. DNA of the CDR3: TGTGCCAGCAGTGAAGAAACAGGGGGCCCTTACGAGCAGTACTTC. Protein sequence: CASSEETGGPYEQYF.

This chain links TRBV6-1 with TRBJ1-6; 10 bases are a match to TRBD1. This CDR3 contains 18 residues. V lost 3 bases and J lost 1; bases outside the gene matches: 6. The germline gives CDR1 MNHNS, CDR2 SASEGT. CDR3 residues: CASSDAGQGRSYNSPLHF. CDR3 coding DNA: TGTGCCAGCAGTGATGCGGGACAGGGGAGGTCCTATAATTCACCCCTCCACTTT.

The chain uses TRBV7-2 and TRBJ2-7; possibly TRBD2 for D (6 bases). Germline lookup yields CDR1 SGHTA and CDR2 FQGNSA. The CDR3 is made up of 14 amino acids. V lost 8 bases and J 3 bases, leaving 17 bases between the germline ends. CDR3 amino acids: CASGEPGLDYEQYF. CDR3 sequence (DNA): TGTGCCAGCGGCGAACCGGGACTGGACTACGAGCAGTACTTC.

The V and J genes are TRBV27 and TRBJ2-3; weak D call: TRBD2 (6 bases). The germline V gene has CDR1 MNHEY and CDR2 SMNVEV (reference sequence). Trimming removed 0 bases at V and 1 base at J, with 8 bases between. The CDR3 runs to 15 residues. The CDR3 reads CASSLSSGRTDTQYF. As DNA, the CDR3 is TGTGCCAGCAGTTTATCCAGCGGGCGCACAGATACGCAGTATTTT.

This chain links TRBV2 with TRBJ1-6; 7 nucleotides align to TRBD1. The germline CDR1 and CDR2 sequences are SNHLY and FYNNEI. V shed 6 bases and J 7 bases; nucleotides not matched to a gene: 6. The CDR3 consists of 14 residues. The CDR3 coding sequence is TGTGCCAGCAGCAAGACAGGGAAGAATTCACCCCTCCACTTT. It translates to CASSKTGKNSPLHF.

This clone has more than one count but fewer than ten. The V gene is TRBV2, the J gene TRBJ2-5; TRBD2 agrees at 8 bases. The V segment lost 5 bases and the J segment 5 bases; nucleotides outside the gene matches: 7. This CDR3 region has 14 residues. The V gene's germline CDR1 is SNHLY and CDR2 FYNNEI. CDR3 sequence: CASSLGLASETQYF. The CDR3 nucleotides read TGTGCCAGCAGTTTAGGACTAGCCAGCGAGACCCAGTACTTC.

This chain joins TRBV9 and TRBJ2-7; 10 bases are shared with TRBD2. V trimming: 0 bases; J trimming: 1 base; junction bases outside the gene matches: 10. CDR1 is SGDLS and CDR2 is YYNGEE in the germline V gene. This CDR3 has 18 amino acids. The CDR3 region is CASSVGILSGRGSYEQYF. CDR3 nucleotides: TGTGCCAGCAGCGTAGGCATTTTGAGCGGGAGGGGATCCTACGAGCAGTACTTC.

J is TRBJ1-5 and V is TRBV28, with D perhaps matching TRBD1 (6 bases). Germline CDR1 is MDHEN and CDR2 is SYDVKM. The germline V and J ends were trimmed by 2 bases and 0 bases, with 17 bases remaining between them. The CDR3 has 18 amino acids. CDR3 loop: CASSLGQGGYYSNQPQHF. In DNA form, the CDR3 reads TGTGCCAGCAGTTTAGGACAAGGGGGTTATTATAGCAATCAGCCCCAGCATTTT.

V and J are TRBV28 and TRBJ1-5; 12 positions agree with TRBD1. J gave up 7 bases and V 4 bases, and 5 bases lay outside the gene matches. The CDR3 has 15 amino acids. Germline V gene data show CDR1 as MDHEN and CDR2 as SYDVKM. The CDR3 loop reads CASSSGTGGRQPQHF. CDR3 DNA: TGTGCCAGCAGTTCCGGGACAGGGGGCAGGCAGCCCCAGCATTTT.

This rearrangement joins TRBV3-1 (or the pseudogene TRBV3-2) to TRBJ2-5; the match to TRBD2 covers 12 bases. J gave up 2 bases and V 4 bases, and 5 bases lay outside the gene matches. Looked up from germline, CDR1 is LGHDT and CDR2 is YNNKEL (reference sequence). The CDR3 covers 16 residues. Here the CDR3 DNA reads TGTGCCAGCAGCCTCAGGACTAGCGGGGCTCAAGAGACCCAGTACTTC. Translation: CASSLRTSGAQETQYF.

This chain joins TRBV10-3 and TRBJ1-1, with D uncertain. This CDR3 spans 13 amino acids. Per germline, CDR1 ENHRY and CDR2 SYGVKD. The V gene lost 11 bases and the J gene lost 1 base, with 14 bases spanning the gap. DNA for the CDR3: TGTGCCTCCCGCGGGCACGGGAACACTGAAGCTTTCTTT. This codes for CASRGHGNTEAFF.

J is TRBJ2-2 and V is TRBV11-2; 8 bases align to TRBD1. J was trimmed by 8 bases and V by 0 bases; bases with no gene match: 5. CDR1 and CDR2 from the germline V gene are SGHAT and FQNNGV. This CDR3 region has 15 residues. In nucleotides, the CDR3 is TGTGCCAGCAGCTTAGATCCAGGGGGCCGTGGGGAGCTGTTTTTT. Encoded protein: CASSLDPGGRGELFF.

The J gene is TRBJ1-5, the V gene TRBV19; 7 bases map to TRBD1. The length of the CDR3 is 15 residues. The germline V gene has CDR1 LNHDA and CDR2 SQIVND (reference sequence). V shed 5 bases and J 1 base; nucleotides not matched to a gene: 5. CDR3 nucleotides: TGTGCCAGTAGTGTTTTGGGACAGAGCAATCAGCCCCAGCATTTT. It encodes CASSVLGQSNQPQHF.